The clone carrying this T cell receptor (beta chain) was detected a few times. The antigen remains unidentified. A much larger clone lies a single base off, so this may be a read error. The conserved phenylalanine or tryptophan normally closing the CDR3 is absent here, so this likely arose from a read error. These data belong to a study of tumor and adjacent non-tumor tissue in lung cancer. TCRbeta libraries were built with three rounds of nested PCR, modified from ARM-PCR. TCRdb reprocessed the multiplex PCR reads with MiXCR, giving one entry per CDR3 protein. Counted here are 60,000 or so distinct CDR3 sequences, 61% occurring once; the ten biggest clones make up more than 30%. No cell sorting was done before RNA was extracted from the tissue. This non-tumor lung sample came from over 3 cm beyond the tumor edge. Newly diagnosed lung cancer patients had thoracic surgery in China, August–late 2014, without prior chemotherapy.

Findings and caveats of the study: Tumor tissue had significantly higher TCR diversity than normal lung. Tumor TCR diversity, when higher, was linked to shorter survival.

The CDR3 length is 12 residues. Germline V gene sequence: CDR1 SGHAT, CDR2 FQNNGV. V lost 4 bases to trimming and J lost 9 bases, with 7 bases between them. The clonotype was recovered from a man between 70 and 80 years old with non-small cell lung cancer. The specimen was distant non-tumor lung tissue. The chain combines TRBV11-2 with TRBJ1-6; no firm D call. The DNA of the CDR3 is TGTGCCAGCAGCTCCCTGGGTTCACCCCTCCACCTT. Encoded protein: CASSSLGSPLHL.